This paragraph covers one TCR beta chain sequence. This sample was included in a study of T cells in Graves' hyperthyroidism and ophthalmopathy. The CDR3 has 15 residues. Germline V CDR1 and CDR2: SGHKS, YYEKEE (reference sequence). V lost 4 bases, J lost 2 bases, and 9 bases stayed unmatched. Using RNA transcripts as the source, TCR beta CDR3 regions were amplified. The study used the HTBI primer set for a first-round RT-PCR of the TCR CDR3. TCRdb redid the calling of the multiplex PCR reads with MiXCR, one entry per CDR3 protein. The sample carries about 640,000 distinct CDR3 sequences, around 21% recorded once.

Sequencing input: blood. The clonotype was recovered from a man aged 25 to 45 with Graves' ophthalmopathy. The chain employs TRBV5-5 and TRBJ2-7; 7 bases are shared with TRBD1. The CDR3 DNA reads as TGTGCCAGCAGCCCGAGGACAGGACCTACCTACGAGCAGTACTTC. Amino acids: CASSPRTGPTYEQYF. The full variable domain, completed using reference TRBV5-5 and TRBJ2-7, is DAGVTQSPTHLIKTRGQQVTLRCSPISGHKSVSWYQQVLGQGPQFIFQYYEKEERGRGNFPDRFSARQFPNYSSELNVNALLLGDSALYLCASSPRTGPTYEQYFGPGTRLTVT.